The 2 T cell receptor beta chains in this list originate from one sample, sequenced in a study of shared clonotypes between healthy human individuals. Using immunoSEQ multiplex PCR, the repertoire was profiled, and TCRdb retains in-frame clones only, with some absent. Here the sample spans approximately 1,000,000 clones, around 82% being singletons. Sequencing was performed on memory CD4+ T cells from PBMCs. The subset was: CD45RA-negative fraction. These receptors all come from a man in his late teens or twenties in good health. Some clones in this sample may be carry-over from other donors' samples.

V gene TRBV15 combines with J gene TRBJ2-3, with 10 bases that match TRBD1. There are 17 residues in the CDR3. Trimming cost V 8 bases and J 0 bases; bases outside gene matches: 11. Germline loops: CDR1 LNHNV, CDR2 YYDKDF (reference sequence). CDR3 loop: CATGWDRGFLSTDTQYF. The CDR3 region has the DNA TGTGCCACCGGGTGGGACAGGGGATTCCTTAGCACAGATACGCAGTATTTT.

This clone was seen more than once but under ten times. This rearrangement joins TRBV5-8 to TRBJ2-3; possibly TRBD1 for D (6 bases). The germline V and J ends were trimmed by 2 bases and 3 bases, with 13 bases remaining between them. The CDR3 loop spans 15 amino acids. CDR1 SGHTS and CDR2 YDEGEE come from the germline V gene. CDR3 residues: CASSFYRTDTDTQYF. In DNA, the CDR3 is TGTGCCAGCAGCTTTTATCGGACAGATACAGATACGCAGTATTTT.